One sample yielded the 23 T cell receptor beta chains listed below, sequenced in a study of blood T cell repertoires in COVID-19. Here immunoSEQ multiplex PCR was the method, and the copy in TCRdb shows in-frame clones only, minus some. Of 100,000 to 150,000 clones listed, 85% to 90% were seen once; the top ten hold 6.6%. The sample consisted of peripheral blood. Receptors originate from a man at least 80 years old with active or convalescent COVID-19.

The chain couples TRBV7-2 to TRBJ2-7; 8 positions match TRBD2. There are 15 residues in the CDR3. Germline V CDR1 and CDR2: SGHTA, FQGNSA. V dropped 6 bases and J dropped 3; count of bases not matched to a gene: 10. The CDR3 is CASSSGTRNGYEQYF. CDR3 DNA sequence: TGTGCCAGCAGTTCTGGGACTAGAAACGGCTACGAGCAGTACTTC.

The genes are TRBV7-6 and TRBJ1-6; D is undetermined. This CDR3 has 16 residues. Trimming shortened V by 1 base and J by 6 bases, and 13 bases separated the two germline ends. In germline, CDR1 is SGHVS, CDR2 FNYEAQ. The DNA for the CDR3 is TGTGCCAGCAGCTTAGATCCAGTTGATCCTAATTCACCCCTCCACTTT. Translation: CASSLDPVDPNSPLHF.

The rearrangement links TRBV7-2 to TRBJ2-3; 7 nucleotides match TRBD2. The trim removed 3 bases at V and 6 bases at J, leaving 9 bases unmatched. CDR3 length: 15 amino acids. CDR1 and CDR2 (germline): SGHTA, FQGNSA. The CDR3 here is CASSFLGLVFDTQYF. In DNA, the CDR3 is TGTGCCAGCAGCTTCTTAGGACTAGTTTTTGATACGCAGTATTTT.

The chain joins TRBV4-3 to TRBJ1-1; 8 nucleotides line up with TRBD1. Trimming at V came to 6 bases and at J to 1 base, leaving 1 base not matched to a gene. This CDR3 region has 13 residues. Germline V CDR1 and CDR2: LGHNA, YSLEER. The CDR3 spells CASRQGGNTEAFF. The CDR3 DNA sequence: TGCGCCAGCAGACAGGGGGGGAACACTGAAGCTTTCTTT.

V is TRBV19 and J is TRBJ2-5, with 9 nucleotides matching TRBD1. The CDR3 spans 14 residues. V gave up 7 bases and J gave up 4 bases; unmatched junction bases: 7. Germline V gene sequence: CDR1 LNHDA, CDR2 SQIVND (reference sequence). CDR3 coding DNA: TGTGCCAGTAAAATCGACAGGGGGGTAGAGACCCAGTACTTC. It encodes CASKIDRGVETQYF.

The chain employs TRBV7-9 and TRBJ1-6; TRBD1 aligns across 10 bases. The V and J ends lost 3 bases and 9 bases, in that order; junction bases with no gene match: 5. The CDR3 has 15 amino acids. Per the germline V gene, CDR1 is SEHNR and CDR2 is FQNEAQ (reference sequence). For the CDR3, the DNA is TGTGCCAGCAGCTTTAGGGGGACAGGGGTTTCACCCCTCCACTTT. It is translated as CASSFRGTGVSPLHF.

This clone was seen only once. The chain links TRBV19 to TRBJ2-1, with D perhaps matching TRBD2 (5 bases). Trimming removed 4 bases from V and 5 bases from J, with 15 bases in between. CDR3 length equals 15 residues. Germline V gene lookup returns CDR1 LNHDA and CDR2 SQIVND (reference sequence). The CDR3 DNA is TGTGCCAGTAGTAGGCGTTCCGGGATTAACAATGAGCAGTTCTTC. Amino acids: CASSRRSGINNEQFF.

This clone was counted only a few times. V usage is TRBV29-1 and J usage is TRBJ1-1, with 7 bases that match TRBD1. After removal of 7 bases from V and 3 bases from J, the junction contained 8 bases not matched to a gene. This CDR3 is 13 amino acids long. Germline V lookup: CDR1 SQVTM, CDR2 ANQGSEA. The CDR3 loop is CSGTDRADTEAFF. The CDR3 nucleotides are TGCAGCGGGACTGACAGGGCGGACACTGAAGCTTTCTTT.

The CDR3 region has the DNA TGTGCCAGCAGCGTTCCGGGACAGGTGTCCAACGAGCAGTACTTC. Translating it yields CASSVPGQVSNEQYF. The chain combines TRBV7-2 with TRBJ2-7; 8 bases match TRBD1. The CDR3 runs 15 residues. The V gene end was trimmed by 5 bases and the J gene end by 5 bases; junction bases not matched to a gene: 11. Germline V gene sequence: CDR1 SGHTA, CDR2 FQGNSA.

This CDR3 reads CASSYSGRGTEAFF. The CDR3 coding sequence is TGTGCCAGCAGTTACTCCGGCCGGGGCACTGAAGCTTTCTTT. This chain joins TRBV6-5 and TRBJ1-1; no firm D call. V was cut by 0 bases and J by 4 bases, with 9 bases left in between. This CDR3 region has 14 residues. Germline V lookup: CDR1 MNHEY, CDR2 SVGAGI.

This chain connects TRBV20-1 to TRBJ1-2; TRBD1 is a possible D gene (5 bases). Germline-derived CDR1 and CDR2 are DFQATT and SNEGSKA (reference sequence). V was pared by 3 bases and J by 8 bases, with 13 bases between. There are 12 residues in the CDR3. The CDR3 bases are TGCAGTGCTAGTGTGGGGGGTGGAGGCTACACCTTC. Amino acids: CSASVGGGGYTF.

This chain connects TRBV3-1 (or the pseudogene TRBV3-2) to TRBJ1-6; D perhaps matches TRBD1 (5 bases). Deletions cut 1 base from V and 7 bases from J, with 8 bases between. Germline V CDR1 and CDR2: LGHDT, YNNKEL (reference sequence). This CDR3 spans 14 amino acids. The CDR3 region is CASSQGQLNSPLHF. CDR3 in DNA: TGTGCCAGCAGCCAAGGACAGCTAAATTCACCCCTCCACTTT.

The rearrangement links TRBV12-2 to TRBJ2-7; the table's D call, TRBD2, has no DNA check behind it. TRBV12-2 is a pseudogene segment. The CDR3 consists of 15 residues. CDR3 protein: CASRPNSGTSYEQYF. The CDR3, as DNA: TGTGCAAGTCGCCCAAATAGCGGGACCTCCTACGAGCAGTACTTC.

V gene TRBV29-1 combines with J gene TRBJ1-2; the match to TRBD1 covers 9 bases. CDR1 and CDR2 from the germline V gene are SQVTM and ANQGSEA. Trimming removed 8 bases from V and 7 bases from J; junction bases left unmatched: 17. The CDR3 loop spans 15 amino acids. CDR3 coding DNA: TGCAGCTCCCTGGGACAGGGAGGAGAGCATTCTGGCTACACCTTC. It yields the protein CSSLGQGGEHSGYTF.

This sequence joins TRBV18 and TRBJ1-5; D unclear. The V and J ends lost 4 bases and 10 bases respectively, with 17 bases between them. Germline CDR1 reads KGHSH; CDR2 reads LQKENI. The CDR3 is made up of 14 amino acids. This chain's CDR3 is CASSLRPRERPQHF. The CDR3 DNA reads TGTGCCAGCTCACTACGCCCCCGCGAAAGACCCCAGCATTTT.

CDR3 amino acids: CASSPSGTSREKLFF. The DNA of the CDR3 is TGTGCCAGCAGCCCTTCCGGGACATCTCGGGAAAAACTGTTTTTT. The V call is TRBV4-2, the J call TRBJ1-4; TRBD1 might be the D (6 bases). CDR1 and CDR2 (germline): LGHNA, YNFKEQ. V was trimmed by 4 bases and J by 8 bases, leaving 17 bases between them. The CDR3 is 15 amino acids.

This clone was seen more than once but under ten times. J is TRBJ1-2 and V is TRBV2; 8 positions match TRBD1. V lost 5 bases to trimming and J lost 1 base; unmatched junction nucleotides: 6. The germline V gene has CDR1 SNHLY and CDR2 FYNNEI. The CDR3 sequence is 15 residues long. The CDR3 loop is CASSPPDRVNYGYTF. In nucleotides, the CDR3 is TGTGCCAGCAGTCCGCCGGACAGGGTTAACTATGGCTACACCTTC.

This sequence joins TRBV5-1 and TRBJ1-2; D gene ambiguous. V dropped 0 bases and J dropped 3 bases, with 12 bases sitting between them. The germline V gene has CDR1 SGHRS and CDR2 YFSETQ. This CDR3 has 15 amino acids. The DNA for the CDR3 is TGCGCCAGCAGCTTGGAACCTGGAGTAGACTATGGCTACACCTTC. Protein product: CASSLEPGVDYGYTF. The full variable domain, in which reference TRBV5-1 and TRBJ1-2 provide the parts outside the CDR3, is KAGVTQTPRYLIKTRGQQVTLSCSPISGHRSVSWYQQTPGQGLQFLFEYFSETQRNKGNFPGRFSGRQFSNSRSEMNVSTLELGDSALYLCASSLEPGVDYGYTFGSGTRLTVV.

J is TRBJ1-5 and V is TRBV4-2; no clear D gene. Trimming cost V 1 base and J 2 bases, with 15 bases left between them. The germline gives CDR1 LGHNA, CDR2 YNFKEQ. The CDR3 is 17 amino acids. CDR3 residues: CASSQAAGRVGNQPQHF. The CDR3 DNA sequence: TGTGCCAGCAGCCAAGCAGCAGGCCGTGTGGGCAATCAGCCCCAGCATTTT.

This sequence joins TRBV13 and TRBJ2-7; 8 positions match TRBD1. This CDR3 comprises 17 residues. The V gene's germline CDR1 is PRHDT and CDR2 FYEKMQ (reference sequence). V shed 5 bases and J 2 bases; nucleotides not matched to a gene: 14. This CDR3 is CASSPHSGGEFTYEQYF. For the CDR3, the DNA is TGTGCCAGCAGCCCACATTCAGGGGGCGAATTCACCTACGAGCAGTACTTC.

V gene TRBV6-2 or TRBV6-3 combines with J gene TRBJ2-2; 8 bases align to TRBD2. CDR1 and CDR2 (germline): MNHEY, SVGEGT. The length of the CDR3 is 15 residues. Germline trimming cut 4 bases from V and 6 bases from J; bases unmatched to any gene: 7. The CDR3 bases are TGTGCCAGCAGTTCAAAGCGGGAGTGGGCCGGGGAGCTGTTTTTT. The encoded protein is CASSSKREWAGELFF.

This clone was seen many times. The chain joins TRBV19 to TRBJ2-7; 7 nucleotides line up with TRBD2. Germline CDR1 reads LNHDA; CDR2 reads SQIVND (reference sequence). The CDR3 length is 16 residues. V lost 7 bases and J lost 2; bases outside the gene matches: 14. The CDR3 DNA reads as TGTGCCAGTATCACCCCTCCTAGCGGCGATACCTACGAGCAGTACTTC. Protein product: CASITPPSGDTYEQYF.

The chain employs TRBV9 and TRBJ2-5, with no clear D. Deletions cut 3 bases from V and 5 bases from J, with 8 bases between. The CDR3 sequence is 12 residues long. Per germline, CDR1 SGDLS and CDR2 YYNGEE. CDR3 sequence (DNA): TGTGCCAGCAGCGACCTTGAGGAGACCCAGTACTTC. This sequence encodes CASSDLEETQYF.